Listed here are 16 T cell receptor beta chains from one sample, sequenced in a study of T cell repertoires in cytomegalovirus infection. TCRdb re-called the reads with MiXCR, one entry per CDR3 protein. This sample has 310,000 or so distinct CDR3 sequences, with around a sixth found just once. What was sequenced was PBMCs. The origin of the receptors is a human donor in good health (CMV status not recorded). Some clones in this sample may be carry-over from other donors' samples.

This clonotype was counted at least ten times. The gene calls are TRBV7-9 and TRBJ2-7; no reliable D call. Germline V CDR1 and CDR2: SEHNR, FQNEAQ (reference sequence). CDR3 size: 12 residues. V was pared by 4 bases and J by 6 bases, with 10 bases between. CDR3 sequence reads: CASSSLPGEQYF. CDR3 bases: TGTGCCAGCAGCTCGTTGCCTGGCGAGCAGTACTTC.

The chain recombines TRBV2 with TRBJ2-5; TRBD2 aligns across 7 bases. The V gene's germline CDR1 is SNHLY and CDR2 FYNNEI. Trimming removed 3 bases from V and 1 base from J; junction bases left unmatched: 5. CDR3 length equals 15 residues. The CDR3 spells CASSDGRGFQETQYF. In nucleotides, the CDR3 is TGTGCCAGCAGTGATGGGCGGGGGTTCCAAGAGACCCAGTACTTC.

This chain uses TRBV4-3 with TRBJ2-7, with 9 bases identical to TRBD2. In germline, CDR1 is LGHNA, CDR2 YSLEER. The CDR3 length is 16 residues. The J segment lost 3 bases and the V segment lost 0 bases, leaving 6 bases of the junction unmatched. The CDR3 coding sequence is TGCGCCAGCAGCCAAGATGTAGCTAGCGGGGACTACGAGCAGTACTTC. It translates to CASSQDVASGDYEQYF.

The chain links TRBV20-1 to TRBJ1-1; 7 bases are a match to TRBD1. CDR1 and CDR2 (germline): DFQATT, SNEGSKA (reference sequence). V was clipped by 6 bases and J by 5 bases; unmatched bases: 9. The CDR3 covers 13 residues. The CDR3 sequence is CSATDRVGTEAFF. CDR3 bases: TGCAGTGCCACCGACAGGGTAGGGACTGAAGCTTTCTTT.

This clonotype showed up just a few times. The chain uses TRBV28 and TRBJ2-5; possibly TRBD1 for D (6 bases). The V gene lost 2 bases and the J gene lost 4 bases, with 14 bases spanning the gap. CDR1 and CDR2 from the germline V gene are MDHEN and SYDVKM. CDR3 length: 15 amino acids. The CDR3 sequence: CASSLMGQARETQYF. In DNA, the CDR3 is TGTGCCAGCAGTTTAATGGGACAAGCTCGAGAGACCCAGTACTTC.

There are many counts of this clonotype. The J gene is TRBJ2-3, the V gene TRBV15, with D unresolved. Trimming took off 0 bases at V and 0 bases at J, with 10 bases between the two ends. Germline lookup yields CDR1 LNHNV and CDR2 YYDKDF (reference sequence). The CDR3 has 16 residues. The CDR3 region is CATSRDRLGSTDTQYF. CDR3 nucleotide sequence: TGTGCCACCAGCAGAGATCGTCTAGGGAGCACAGATACGCAGTATTTT.

This clonotype was found many times. J is TRBJ1-5 and V is TRBV28; the match to TRBD1 covers 7 bases. J was trimmed by 4 bases and V by 3 bases; bases with no gene match: 3. Germline V gene sequence: CDR1 MDHEN, CDR2 SYDVKM. CDR3 size: 14 residues. CDR3 nucleotides: TGTGCCAGCAGTTTCGGGACAGAAAATCAGCCCCAGCATTTT. It yields the protein CASSFGTENQPQHF.

This clonotype occurred many times. This chain joins TRBV4-1 and TRBJ1-4; tentatively, D is TRBD1 (6 bases). Germline V gene lookup returns CDR1 MGHRA and CDR2 YSYEKL. Deletions cut 4 bases from V and 0 bases from J, with 21 bases between. The CDR3 is made up of 19 amino acids. The DNA for the CDR3 is TGCGCCAGCAGCCGGACCGGGGACACTTATCTAGCAACTAATGAAAAACTGTTTTTT. This gives the protein CASSRTGDTYLATNEKLFF.

This clonotype was seen only a few times. The CDR3 DNA follows: TGCAGTGCTAGACTTACTAGCGGGGGGATACTAGCCAAAAACATTCAGTACTTC. As protein: CSARLTSGGILAKNIQYF. The chain couples TRBV20-1 to TRBJ2-4; 12 nucleotides agree with TRBD2. V trimming: 2 bases; J trimming: 0 bases; junction bases outside the gene matches: 8. The germline V gene has CDR1 DFQATT and CDR2 SNEGSKA (reference sequence). The CDR3 is 18 amino acids.

The chain joins TRBV19 to TRBJ2-1; perhaps TRBD2 as D (6 bases). This CDR3 is 15 amino acids long. V was shortened by 7 bases and J by 7 bases, with 20 bases between the two germline ends. CDR1 and CDR2 from the germline V gene are LNHDA and SQIVND (reference sequence). The CDR3: CASNLLGGRINEQFF. The DNA for the CDR3 is TGTGCCAGTAACCTCTTGGGGGGACGGATTAATGAGCAGTTCTTC.

This clonotype was recorded many times. The chain carries TRBV7-2 and TRBJ1-5; 9 bases line up with TRBD1. CDR1 is SGHTA, CDR2 FQGNSA, per germline. There are 15 residues in the CDR3. V gave up 7 bases and J gave up 3 bases; unmatched junction bases: 7. CDR3 protein: CASTSGQGLNQPQHF. CDR3 sequence (DNA): TGTGCCAGCACCTCGGGACAGGGACTCAATCAGCCCCAGCATTTT.

This clonotype was counted a single time. The chain links TRBV20-1 to TRBJ1-6; D is possibly TRBD1 (6 bases). V dropped 0 bases and J dropped 6 bases, with 18 bases sitting between them. The CDR3 sequence is 17 residues long. CDR1 is DFQATT and CDR2 is SNEGSKA in the germline V gene (reference sequence). CDR3: CSARDMGDNFPNSPLHF. CDR3 DNA sequence: TGCAGTGCTAGAGATATGGGGGACAACTTCCCTAATTCACCCCTCCACTTT.

This clonotype was found a few times. Here the CDR3 reads CASSQVQHSYEQYF. CDR3 in DNA: TGCGCCAGCAGCCAAGTACAACACTCCTACGAGCAGTACTTC. The chain is built from TRBV4-1 and TRBJ2-7; D is uncertain. The CDR3 length is 14 residues. CDR1 is MGHRA and CDR2 is YSYEKL in the germline V gene. The germline V and J ends were trimmed by 1 base and 0 bases, with 7 bases remaining between them.

Many counts were recorded for this clonotype. The V and J genes are TRBV7-2 and TRBJ2-1; no clear D. The CDR3 runs 15 residues. Germline loops: CDR1 SGHTA, CDR2 FQGNSA. The V end was cut by 1 base, the J end by 1 base, with 8 bases between. Written as DNA, the CDR3 is TGTGCCAGCAGCTTAGTCCCCAGTTCCTACAATGAGCAGTTCTTC. Protein: CASSLVPSSYNEQFF.

This chain uses TRBV2 with TRBJ1-4, with 8 bases fitting TRBD1. This CDR3 spans 14 amino acids. V lost 6 bases to trimming and J lost 5 bases; unmatched junction nucleotides: 5. Germline CDR1 reads SNHLY; CDR2 reads FYNNEI. Here the CDR3 reads CASSESGGNEKLFF. In nucleotides, the CDR3 is TGTGCCAGCAGCGAATCAGGGGGCAATGAAAAACTGTTTTTT. Full variable domain (missing parts from reference TRBV2 and TRBJ1-4): EPEVTQTPSHQVTQMGQEVILRCVPISNHLYFYWYRQILGQKVEFLVSFYNNEISEKSEIFDDQFSVERPDGSNFTLKIRSTKLEDSAMYFCASSESGGNEKLFFGSGTQLSVL.

V and J are TRBV4-1 and TRBJ2-7; D tentatively fits TRBD1 or TRBD2 (6 bases each). This CDR3 has 15 amino acids. Germline lookup yields CDR1 MGHRA and CDR2 YSYEKL. The V end lost 4 bases, the J end lost 4 bases, and 17 bases lay between the germline ends. The CDR3 is CASSPEGGAVYEQYF. Here the CDR3 DNA reads TGCGCCAGCAGCCCGGAGGGGGGCGCGGTATACGAGCAGTACTTC.